This passage covers 30 T cell receptor beta chains from one sample sequenced in a study of cytomegalovirus exposure and HLA in healthy donors. PCR involved 60 Vbeta and 13 Jbeta primers. Libraries were prepared by immunoSEQ multiplex PCR; TCRdb keeps only in-frame clonotypes and omits some of them. The sample has roughly 71,000 clones, 62% seen once. Sequenced: PBMCs. These receptors originate from a man aged 25 to 45 in good health and CMV-seronegative.

The V gene is TRBV30, the J gene TRBJ1-2; D is undetermined. This CDR3 is built from 13 residues. V lost 5 bases and J 7 bases, leaving 17 bases between the germline ends. Germline V CDR1 and CDR2: GTSNPN, SVGIG (reference sequence). CDR3 DNA: TGTGCCTGGCTGAGCGGACGGCTGGGTGGCTACACCTTC. It encodes CAWLSGRLGGYTF.

V usage is TRBV4-1 and J usage is TRBJ2-7; 10 bases match TRBD2. CDR3 length: 16 amino acids. Germline-derived CDR1 and CDR2 are MGHRA and YSYEKL. Losses at the gene ends were 4 bases for V and 2 bases for J; bases not matched to a gene: 8. The CDR3 spells CASSRGGSGGTYEQYF. DNA for the CDR3: TGCGCCAGCAGCCGGGGAGGTAGCGGGGGGACCTACGAGCAGTACTTC.

The rearrangement uses TRBV2 and TRBJ2-2; D may be TRBD1 (5 bases). The germline V gene has CDR1 SNHLY and CDR2 FYNNEI. Trimming removed 7 bases at V and 1 base at J, with 7 bases between. CDR3 length: 13 amino acids. The CDR3 protein is CASTTGNTGELFF. The CDR3 coding sequence is TGTGCCAGCACCACAGGGAACACCGGGGAGCTGTTTTTT.

This clone was seen a handful of times. The chain is built from TRBV2 and TRBJ2-5; TRBD2 matches at 10 bases. This CDR3 is 15 amino acids long. J lost 5 bases, V lost 3 bases, and 6 bases had no gene match. CDR1 SNHLY and CDR2 FYNNEI come from the germline V gene. The DNA for the CDR3 is TGTGCCAGCAGTGACTCACTAGCGGGGTTGGAGACCCAGTACTTC. This sequence encodes CASSDSLAGLETQYF. Full variable domain (outside the CDR3, taken from reference TRBV2 and TRBJ2-5): EPEVTQTPSHQVTQMGQEVILRCVPISNHLYFYWYRQILGQKVEFLVSFYNNEISEKSEIFDDQFSVERPDGSNFTLKIRSTKLEDSAMYFCASSDSLAGLETQYFGPGTRLLVL.

The V and J genes are TRBV6-4 and TRBJ2-1; 12 bases agree with TRBD2. The CDR3 is 14 residues long. Trimming took 5 bases from V and 4 from J; bases not matched to a gene: 0. Germline V lookup: CDR1 MRHNA, CDR2 SNTAGT. The CDR3 bases are TGTGCCAGCAGTCTAGCGGGGGGGTACAATGAGCAGTTCTTC. Amino acid sequence: CASSLAGGYNEQFF.

The chain joins TRBV4-2 to TRBJ2-7, with 8 bases aligning to TRBD1. The CDR3 is made up of 14 amino acids. Germline V gene lookup returns CDR1 LGHNA and CDR2 YNFKEQ. Trimming took 8 bases from V and 2 from J; bases not matched to a gene: 8. This CDR3 reads CASASGTGAYEQYF. In DNA form, the CDR3 reads TGTGCCAGCGCTTCCGGGACAGGAGCCTACGAGCAGTACTTC.

The rearrangement uses TRBV14 and TRBJ1-1; D not resolved. The CDR3 extends over 13 amino acids. The V gene's germline CDR1 is SGHDN and CDR2 FVKESK. Trimming shortened V by 6 bases and J by 0 bases, and 8 bases separated the two germline ends. The CDR3 protein is CASSLAMNTEAFF. The CDR3 DNA sequence: TGTGCCAGCAGTTTAGCCATGAACACTGAAGCTTTCTTT.

This clone occurred a few times. The genes are TRBV9 and TRBJ2-2; D may be TRBD2 (5 bases). The CDR3 length is 12 residues. V lost 4 bases to trimming and J lost 7 bases, with 8 bases between them. Germline V gene lookup returns CDR1 SGDLS and CDR2 YYNGEE. This CDR3 reads CASSLSDGELFF. In DNA, the CDR3 is TGTGCCAGCAGCCTTAGCGACGGGGAGCTGTTTTTT. The variable domain in full, completed from reference TRBV9 and TRBJ2-2, reads DSGVTQTPKHLITATGQRVTLRCSPRSGDLSVYWYQQSLDQGLQFLIQYYNGEERAKGNILERFSAQQFPDLHSELNLSSLELGDSALYFCASSLSDGELFFGEGSRLTVL.

CDR3 DNA sequence: TGTGCCAGCAGCCTACCGGGACAGGCTTTCTCTGGGGCCAACGTCCTGACTTTC. It specifies CASSLPGQAFSGANVLTF. This chain joins TRBV5-4 and TRBJ2-6; 8 bases are shared with TRBD1. The length of the CDR3 is 18 residues. J gave up 0 bases and V 4 bases, and 9 bases lay outside the gene matches. Germline-derived CDR1 and CDR2 are SGHNT and YYREEE (reference sequence).

This clone was found a few times. This rearrangement joins TRBV30 to TRBJ2-7, with 11 bases lining up with TRBD1. The CDR3 is made up of 14 amino acids. J was trimmed by 6 bases and V by 3 bases; bases with no gene match: 7. Germline CDR1 reads GTSNPN; CDR2 reads SVGIG (reference sequence). DNA of the CDR3: TGTGCCTGGAGCCTATCGGGACAGGGGGGCGAGCAGTACTTC. As protein: CAWSLSGQGGEQYF.

This clone was found a few times. V is TRBV7-8 and J is TRBJ2-7; 9 nucleotides agree with TRBD1. Germline V gene sequence: CDR1 SGHVS, CDR2 FQNEAQ. CDR3 length: 16 amino acids. V gave up 1 base and J gave up 2 bases; unmatched junction bases: 6. This CDR3 reads CASSLVSGQGTYEQYF. The CDR3 nucleotides are TGTGCCAGCAGCTTAGTCTCGGGACAGGGTACCTACGAGCAGTACTTC.

This clone has just a few counts. V gene TRBV2 combines with J gene TRBJ1-5; no clear D gene. The CDR3 runs to 13 residues. Germline V gene data show CDR1 as SNHLY and CDR2 as FYNNEI. The V end lost 5 bases, the J end lost 5 bases, and 10 bases lay between the germline ends. CDR3 sequence: CASSRRGDQPQHF. CDR3 nucleotide sequence: TGTGCCAGCAGTAGGCGCGGGGATCAGCCCCAGCATTTT.

The chain uses TRBV4-2 and TRBJ2-5; 12 bases match TRBD2. With V trimmed by 1 base and J by 5 bases, 5 bases remained unmatched. CDR1 LGHNA and CDR2 YNFKEQ come from the germline V gene. This CDR3 region has 16 residues. The CDR3 DNA follows: TGTGCCAGCAGCCAAGCTAGCGGGGGGGCCTCGGAGACCCAGTACTTC. Its translation is CASSQASGGASETQYF.

V is TRBV10-3 and J is TRBJ2-7; D gene ambiguous. Trimming left V 0 bases short and J 4 bases short, with 4 bases between. Germline CDR1 is ENHRY and CDR2 is SYGVKD. The CDR3 contains 12 residues. CDR3 residues: CAISESRYEQYF. CDR3 nucleotide sequence: TGTGCCATCAGTGAGTCCCGGTACGAGCAGTACTTC.

This rearrangement joins TRBV4-1 to TRBJ2-5; D is perhaps TRBD1 (5 bases). This CDR3 has 13 residues. The ends were cut back, 2 bases at V and 4 bases at J, with 8 bases in the middle. Germline CDR1 reads MGHRA; CDR2 reads YSYEKL. This CDR3 reads CASSQIGAETQYF. Here the CDR3 DNA reads TGCGCCAGCAGCCAAATAGGGGCAGAGACCCAGTACTTC.

The chain links TRBV9 to TRBJ2-3; possibly TRBD2 for D (5 bases). The CDR3 is made up of 15 amino acids. V was clipped by 1 base and J by 1 base, with 10 bases between them. Germline lookup yields CDR1 SGDLS and CDR2 YYNGEE. CDR3 sequence (DNA): TGTGCCAGCAGCGTAACCTTCGGGGGCACAGATACGCAGTATTTT. This gives the protein CASSVTFGGTDTQYF.

The V call is TRBV5-1, the J call TRBJ1-2, with D uncertain. This CDR3 comprises 13 residues. Between the trimmed V and J ends, which lost 0 bases and 5 bases, there was a span of 8 bases. Germline CDR1 reads SGHRS; CDR2 reads YFSETQ. DNA of the CDR3: TGCGCCAGCAGCTTGGACGGGTTTTATGGCTACACCTTC. It yields the protein CASSLDGFYGYTF.

This clone showed up just a few times. The chain is built from TRBV6-6 and TRBJ2-3, with D perhaps TRBD1 (6 bases). The CDR3 covers 15 residues. In germline, CDR1 is MNHNY, CDR2 SVGAGI (reference sequence). V lost 4 bases and J lost 2, with 13 bases in between. DNA for the CDR3: TGTGCCAGCAGTTTACAGGGACCGAACACAGATACGCAGTATTTT. It translates to CASSLQGPNTDTQYF.

The J gene is TRBJ2-7, the V gene TRBV27; tentatively, D is TRBD2 (6 bases). Germline CDR1 MNHEY, CDR2 SMNVEV (reference sequence). The CDR3 contains 14 residues. Trimming shortened V by 6 bases and J by 3 bases, and 15 bases separated the two germline ends. The CDR3 loop is CASSLVEGFYEQYF. The CDR3 DNA reads TGTGCCAGCAGCCTAGTGGAGGGTTTCTACGAGCAGTACTTC.

V is TRBV5-8 and J is TRBJ1-2, with 7 bases matching TRBD1. There are 13 residues in the CDR3. CDR1 and CDR2 (germline): SGHTS, YDEGEE. Trimming cost V 2 bases and J 8 bases; bases outside gene matches: 6. The CDR3 is CASSFHNRGGYTF. CDR3 sequence (DNA): TGTGCCAGCAGCTTTCACAACAGGGGAGGCTACACCTTC.

The chain combines TRBV2 with TRBJ1-1; D is ambiguous. V dropped 7 bases and J dropped 2 bases, with 11 bases sitting between them. CDR1 and CDR2 from the germline V gene are SNHLY and FYNNEI. This CDR3 has 13 residues. CDR3 in amino acids: CASNFNGNTEAFF. CDR3 coding DNA: TGTGCCAGCAACTTTAACGGTAACACTGAAGCTTTCTTT.

The CDR3 spells CASFRGPDYGYTF. The CDR3 DNA follows: TGTGCCTCGTTCAGGGGGCCCGACTATGGCTACACCTTC. The V call is TRBV2, the J call TRBJ1-2, with 8 nucleotides matching TRBD1. V gave up 11 bases and J gave up 3 bases; unmatched junction bases: 8. The germline V gene has CDR1 SNHLY and CDR2 FYNNEI. This CDR3 is built from 13 residues. The full variable domain, rest sourced from reference TRBV2 and TRBJ1-2, is EPEVTQTPSHQVTQMGQEVILRCVPISNHLYFYWYRQILGQKVEFLVSFYNNEISEKSEIFDDQFSVERPDGSNFTLKIRSTKLEDSAMYFCASFRGPDYGYTFGSGTRLTVV.

V gene TRBV9 combines with J gene TRBJ2-1; 9 nucleotides align to TRBD2. There are 15 residues in the CDR3. V gave up 3 bases and J gave up 8 bases; unmatched junction bases: 9. The germline gives CDR1 SGDLS, CDR2 YYNGEE. For the CDR3, the DNA is TGTGCCAGCAGCGAGGGACTAGCATCCCACCATGAGCAGTTCTTC. As protein: CASSEGLASHHEQFF.

The gene calls are TRBV7-9 and TRBJ2-7, with TRBD1 matching 7 bases. The V gene end was trimmed by 1 base and the J gene end by 3 bases; junction bases not matched to a gene: 3. Germline V gives CDR1 SEHNR, CDR2 FQNEAQ (reference sequence). CDR3 length: 14 residues. The CDR3: CASSLGQGFYEQYF. As DNA, the CDR3 is TGTGCCAGCAGCTTAGGACAGGGTTTCTACGAGCAGTACTTC.

V gene TRBV7-2 combines with J gene TRBJ2-5, with 7 bases fitting TRBD1. Germline CDR1 SGHTA, CDR2 FQGNSA. With V trimmed by 5 bases and J by 2 bases, 14 bases remained unmatched. This CDR3 has 17 amino acids. This CDR3 reads CASSAQPPGTAQETQYF. The CDR3, as DNA: TGTGCCAGCAGCGCCCAACCACCGGGGACAGCTCAAGAGACCCAGTACTTC.

This clone is a singleton in its sample. The chain combines TRBV12-2 with TRBJ2-1; TRBD1, the D gene given by the table, was not confirmed from the DNA. TRBV12-2 is tagged as a pseudogene. The CDR3 consists of 14 residues. The CDR3 loop reads CASRLGTPNNEQFF. The DNA for the CDR3 is TGTGCAAGTCGCTTGGGGACACCCAACAATGAGCAGTTCTTC.

This clone was observed a few times. The rearrangement joins TRBV7-9 to TRBJ2-7; 8 nucleotides line up with TRBD2. J was trimmed by 2 bases and V by 5 bases; bases with no gene match: 5. The CDR3 extends over 14 amino acids. Germline V gives CDR1 SEHNR, CDR2 FQNEAQ (reference sequence). The CDR3 region is CASSPAGGPYEQYF. In nucleotides, the CDR3 is TGTGCCAGCAGCCCCGCGGGGGGACCCTACGAGCAGTACTTC.

This clone came up a few times. The rearrangement joins TRBV6-5 to TRBJ2-7, with TRBD2 identical over 9 bases. The V and J ends lost 6 bases and 4 bases, in that order; junction bases with no gene match: 10. The V gene's germline CDR1 is MNHEY and CDR2 SVGAGI. The CDR3 has 15 amino acids. CDR3 nucleotide sequence: TGTGCCAGCAGCCGTACCGCTAGCGGGGTTTACGAGCAGTACTTC. Encoded protein: CASSRTASGVYEQYF.

The chain links TRBV18 to TRBJ1-5, with D perhaps matching TRBD1 (5 bases). In germline, CDR1 is KGHSH, CDR2 LQKENI. V lost 0 bases and J 9 bases, leaving 9 bases between the germline ends. CDR3 length: 13 amino acids. CDR3 sequence (DNA): TGTGCCAGCTCACCACCGGGGGGAGGGCCCCAGCATTTT. Translation gives CASSPPGGGPQHF.

The rearrangement joins TRBV10-3 to TRBJ1-1, with TRBD1 identical over 9 bases. The V and J ends lost 3 bases and 5 bases, in that order; junction bases with no gene match: 4. CDR1 is ENHRY, CDR2 SYGVKD, per germline. The CDR3 contains 14 residues. The chain's CDR3 is CAISEGTGRTEAFF. The DNA for the CDR3 is TGTGCCATCAGTGAAGGGACAGGGAGGACTGAAGCTTTCTTT.